This T cell receptor beta chain appears in the sequencing data of a study of T cells after yellow fever vaccination. The study made its TCR cDNA through 5'RACE template switching. That step introduced a universal primer site along with UMIs. TCRdb redid the calling of the 5' RACE reads with MiXCR, one entry per CDR3 protein. The data hold a few hundred thousand distinct CDR3 sequences, with approximately 3.8% observed a single time. The sample holds a few counts of this clonotype. The CDR3 contains 15 residues. Germline CDR1 reads LNHDA; CDR2 reads SQIVND (reference sequence). Unmatched junction bases numbered 6, after V lost 4 bases and J lost 5 bases.

Sample: PBMCs, taken on the day of the yellow fever booster vaccination. The chain carries TRBV19 and TRBJ2-5; 11 nucleotides match TRBD2. This sequence originates from a man aged 18 to 29 who received the YFV17D yellow fever vaccine. The CDR3 sequence: CASSKISGGAETQYF. The CDR3 nucleotides read TGTGCCAGTAGTAAAATTAGCGGGGGGGCTGAGACCCAGTACTTC.